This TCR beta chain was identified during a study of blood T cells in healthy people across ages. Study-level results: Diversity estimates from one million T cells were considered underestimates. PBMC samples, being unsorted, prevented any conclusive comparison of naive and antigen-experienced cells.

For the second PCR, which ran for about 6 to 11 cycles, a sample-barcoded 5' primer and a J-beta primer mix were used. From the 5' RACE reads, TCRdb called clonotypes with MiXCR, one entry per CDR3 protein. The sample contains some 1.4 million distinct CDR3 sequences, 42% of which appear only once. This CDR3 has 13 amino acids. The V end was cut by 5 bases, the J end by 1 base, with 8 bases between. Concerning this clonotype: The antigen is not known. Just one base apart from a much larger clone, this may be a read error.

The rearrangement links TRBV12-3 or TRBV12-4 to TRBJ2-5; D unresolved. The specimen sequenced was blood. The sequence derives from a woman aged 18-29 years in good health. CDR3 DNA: TGTGCCAGCAGTGTCTCGATCCAAGAGACCCAGTACTTC. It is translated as CASSVSIQETQYF.